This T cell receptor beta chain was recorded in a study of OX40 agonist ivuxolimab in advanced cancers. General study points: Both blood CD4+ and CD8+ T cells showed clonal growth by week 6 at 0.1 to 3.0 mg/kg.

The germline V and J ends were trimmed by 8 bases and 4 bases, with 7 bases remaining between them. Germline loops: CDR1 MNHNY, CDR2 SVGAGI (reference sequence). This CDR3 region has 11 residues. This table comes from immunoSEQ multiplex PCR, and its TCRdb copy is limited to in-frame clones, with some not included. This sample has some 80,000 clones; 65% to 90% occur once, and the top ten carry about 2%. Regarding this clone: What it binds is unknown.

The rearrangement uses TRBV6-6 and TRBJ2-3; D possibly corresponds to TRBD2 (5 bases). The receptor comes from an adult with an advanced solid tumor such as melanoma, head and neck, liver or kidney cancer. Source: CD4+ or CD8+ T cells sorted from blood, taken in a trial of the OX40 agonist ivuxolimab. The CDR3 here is CASSGSDTQYF. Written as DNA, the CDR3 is TGTGCCAGCTCGGGGTCAGATACGCAGTATTTT.